Below, 14 T cell receptor beta chains from the same sample are listed, as sequenced in a study of neoadjuvant anti-PD-1 for oral cavity cancer. Produced via immunoSEQ multiplex PCR; TCRdb's table is partial and in-frame only. Of approximately 72,000 clones in the sample, about 86% are singletons; the top ten hold less than 4%. The source material was PBMCs, sampled before nivolumab (anti-PD-1) treatment. These TCRs come from a person aged 40 to 85 with oral cavity squamous cell carcinoma.

CDR3 DNA: TGTGCCACCAGTCAAAACCAGCGGGGGACAGATACGCAGTATTTT. It yields the protein CATSQNQRGTDTQYF. The rearrangement uses TRBV15 and TRBJ2-3, with 8 bases that match TRBD2. The CDR3 contains 15 residues. V lost 6 bases to trimming and J lost 3 bases; unmatched junction nucleotides: 8. Germline CDR1 LNHNV, CDR2 YYDKDF (reference sequence).

The V and J genes are TRBV2 and TRBJ1-5, with TRBD1 identical over 7 bases. This CDR3 region has 15 residues. Germline CDR1 SNHLY, CDR2 FYNNEI. V gave up 7 bases and J gave up 0 bases; unmatched junction bases: 6. The CDR3, as DNA: TGTGCCAGCACCGGGAGACAGGGTAGCAATCAGCCCCAGCATTTT. This encodes CASTGRQGSNQPQHF. Variable domain in full (rest from reference TRBV2 and TRBJ1-5): EPEVTQTPSHQVTQMGQEVILRCVPISNHLYFYWYRQILGQKVEFLVSFYNNEISEKSEIFDDQFSVERPDGSNFTLKIRSTKLEDSAMYFCASTGRQGSNQPQHFGDGTRLSIL.

This clone has a handful of counts. The V and J genes are TRBV6-1 and TRBJ2-2, with D possibly called TRBD1 or TRBD2 (5 bases each). Germline lookup yields CDR1 MNHNS and CDR2 SASEGT. V dropped 4 bases and J dropped 3 bases, with 15 bases sitting between them. The CDR3 contains 16 residues. CDR3 protein: CASSARGAAYTGELFF. In DNA, the CDR3 is TGTGCCAGCAGTGCCCGAGGGGCAGCTTACACCGGGGAGCTGTTTTTT.

The chain has TRBV5-4 and TRBJ1-3; tentatively, D is TRBD1 (5 bases). CDR3 length: 13 residues. Germline V gives CDR1 SGHNT, CDR2 YYREEE (reference sequence). Trimming took off 2 bases at V and 2 bases at J, with 5 bases between the two ends. CDR3 sequence (DNA): TGTGCCAGCAGCTTCAGGGCTGGAAACACCATATATTTT. Its protein product is CASSFRAGNTIYF.

The CDR3 spells CASSSQGTSEAFF. The CDR3 DNA reads TGTGCCAGTAGTAGTCAAGGGACGAGTGAAGCTTTCTTT. V is TRBV19 and J is TRBJ1-1, with a possible D match to TRBD1 (5 bases). The V end was cut by 4 bases, the J end by 7 bases, with 13 bases between. Germline CDR1 and CDR2: LNHDA and SQIVND (reference sequence). The CDR3 has 13 residues.

The chain recombines TRBV5-4 with TRBJ2-1; possible D gene TRBD1, 6 bases. The ends were cut back, 9 bases at V and 7 bases at J, with 17 bases in the middle. CDR3 length equals 13 residues. Per germline, CDR1 SGHNT and CDR2 YYREEE (reference sequence). CDR3 DNA: TGTGCCATCCCATTTCAGGGGAATAATGAGCAGTTCTTC. Translated: CAIPFQGNNEQFF.

The chain employs TRBV6-1 and TRBJ2-7; the D gene is possibly TRBD2 (5 bases). This CDR3 region has 14 residues. Per the germline V gene, CDR1 is MNHNS and CDR2 is SASEGT. The V and J ends lost 1 base and 6 bases respectively, with 13 bases between them. CDR3 DNA: TGTGCCAGCAGTGAAGTTTCCGCCCGGGGCGAGCAGTACTTC. As protein: CASSEVSARGEQYF.

CDR3 DNA: TGTGCCAGCAGCTACTACCGGCTATCCAATGAGCAGTTCTTC. This sequence encodes CASSYYRLSNEQFF. The rearrangement links TRBV7-9 to TRBJ2-1, with D hard to call. V was cut by 4 bases and J by 6 bases, with 13 bases left in between. There are 14 residues in the CDR3. CDR1 is SEHNR and CDR2 is FQNEAQ in the germline V gene (reference sequence).

V is TRBV19 and J is TRBJ2-7, with D perhaps given as TRBD1 or TRBD2 (5 bases each). The CDR3 contains 12 residues. The V gene's germline CDR1 is LNHDA and CDR2 SQIVND (reference sequence). Trimming shortened V by 6 bases and J by 6 bases, and 12 bases separated the two germline ends. The chain's CDR3 is CASSGTGGEQYF. CDR3 nucleotides: TGTGCCAGTAGCGGGACCGGCGGCGAGCAGTACTTC.

The chain couples TRBV7-3 to TRBJ2-1; tentative D call: TRBD1 (6 bases). This CDR3 is 15 amino acids long. V was pared by 6 bases and J by 1 base, with 13 bases between. The germline V gene encodes CDR1 SGHTA and CDR2 FQGTGA. This chain's CDR3 is CASSERGTSYNEQFF. The CDR3, as DNA: TGTGCCAGCAGTGAAAGGGGGACGTCCTACAATGAGCAGTTCTTC. Based on the CDR3 plus reference TRBV7-3 and TRBJ2-1, the full variable domain is GAGVSQTPSNKVTEKGKYVELRCDPISGHTALYWYRQSLGQGPEFLIYFQGTGAADDSGLPNDRFFAVRPEGSVSTLKIQRTERGDSAVYLCASSERGTSYNEQFFGPGTRLTVL.

This clone showed up just a few times. V is TRBV6-5 and J is TRBJ1-1; no reliable D call. V lost 5 bases to trimming and J lost 1 base, with 11 bases between them. There are 14 residues in the CDR3. CDR1 MNHEY and CDR2 SVGAGI come from the germline V gene. The CDR3 spells CASSVGAENTEAFF. DNA for the CDR3: TGTGCCAGCAGTGTGGGCGCGGAGAACACTGAAGCTTTCTTT.

The V call is TRBV6-5, the J call TRBJ1-5, with D possibly being TRBD1 (5 bases). CDR1 and CDR2 (germline): MNHEY, SVGAGI. With 5 bases removed from V and 2 bases from J, the gap between germline ends came to 13 bases. This CDR3 comprises 15 residues. The CDR3 region is CASSLGGGGNQPQHF. CDR3 sequence (DNA): TGTGCCAGCAGTCTGGGTGGGGGAGGCAATCAGCCCCAGCATTTT.

The CDR3 DNA reads as TGCGCCAGCAGCTTGCTAGCGGGGGGAGGAGATACGCAGTATTTT. This gives the protein CASSLLAGGGDTQYF. The chain recombines TRBV5-1 with TRBJ2-3, with TRBD2 matching 11 bases. Germline CDR1 SGHRS, CDR2 YFSETQ. The CDR3 loop spans 15 amino acids. Trimming at V came to 1 base and at J to 5 bases, leaving 3 bases not matched to a gene.

The chain uses TRBV5-4 and TRBJ2-3, with TRBD2 identical over 8 bases. The V gene end was trimmed by 0 bases and the J gene end by 4 bases; junction bases not matched to a gene: 7. Germline-derived CDR1 and CDR2 are SGHNT and YYREEE (reference sequence). The CDR3 runs to 16 residues. DNA of the CDR3: TGTGCCAGCAGCTTGGCTCCAGCGGGAGCCTCAGATACGCAGTATTTT. This encodes CASSLAPAGASDTQYF.